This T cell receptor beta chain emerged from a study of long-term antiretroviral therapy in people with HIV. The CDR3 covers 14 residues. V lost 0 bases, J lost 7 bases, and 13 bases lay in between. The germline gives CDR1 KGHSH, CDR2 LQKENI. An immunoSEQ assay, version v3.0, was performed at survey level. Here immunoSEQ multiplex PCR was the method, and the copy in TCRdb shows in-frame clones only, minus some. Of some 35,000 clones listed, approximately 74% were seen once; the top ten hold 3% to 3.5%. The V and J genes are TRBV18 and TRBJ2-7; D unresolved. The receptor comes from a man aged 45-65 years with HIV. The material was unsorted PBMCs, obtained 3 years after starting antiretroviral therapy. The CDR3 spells CASSPPGNPWEQYF. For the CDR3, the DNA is TGTGCCAGCTCACCACCGGGGAACCCTTGGGAGCAGTACTTC.